These 13 T cell receptor beta chains came from one sample sequenced in a study of blood T cell repertoires in COVID-19. The table came from immunoSEQ multiplex PCR; TCRdb's copy has only in-frame clones and leaves some out. Of hundreds of thousands of clones in the sample, approximately 90% were seen once. The sequencing sample was made of PBMCs or T cells enriched from blood (not recorded which). All receptors come from a middle-aged woman who had recovered from COVID-19.

V gene TRBV24-1 combines with J gene TRBJ2-4; possibly TRBD1 for D (6 bases). CDR3 size: 17 residues. V was shortened by 3 bases and J by 5 bases, with 19 bases between the two germline ends. Germline CDR1 reads KGHDR; CDR2 reads SFDVKD. CDR3 sequence reads: CATSDGWGRGLENIQYF. CDR3 nucleotides: TGTGCCACCAGTGATGGGTGGGGCAGGGGCTTGGAAAACATTCAGTACTTC.

The chain employs TRBV20-1 and TRBJ2-1; perhaps TRBD1 as D (5 bases). The germline V and J ends were trimmed by 3 bases and 8 bases, with 14 bases remaining between them. Germline CDR1 is DFQATT and CDR2 is SNEGSKA (reference sequence). The CDR3 covers 13 residues. This chain's CDR3 is CSASRGPAHEQFF. CDR3 bases: TGCAGTGCTAGTAGGGGCCCAGCGCATGAGCAGTTCTTC.

The sample holds one count of this clone. The chain joins TRBV9 to TRBJ1-2, with 8 bases matching TRBD1. Germline V gene data show CDR1 as SGDLS and CDR2 as YYNGEE. The V segment lost 4 bases and the J segment 3 bases; nucleotides outside the gene matches: 2. There are 13 residues in the CDR3. This CDR3 reads CASSPDRDYGYTF. CDR3 sequence (DNA): TGTGCCAGCAGCCCGGACAGGGACTATGGCTACACCTTC.

The chain uses TRBV7-2 and TRBJ1-1, with 9 bases aligning to TRBD1. V lost 5 bases and J lost 5; bases outside the gene matches: 3. The CDR3 has 13 residues. Germline V gene lookup returns CDR1 SGHTA and CDR2 FQGNSA. CDR3 region: CASSQGTGTEAFF. The CDR3 DNA reads as TGTGCCAGCAGCCAAGGGACAGGGACTGAAGCTTTCTTT.

The CDR3 DNA sequence: TGTGCCAGCAGTCGAGCGGGAGGTGGCACAGATACGCAGTATTTT. Its translation: CASSRAGGGTDTQYF. The chain recombines TRBV3-1 (or the pseudogene TRBV3-2) with TRBJ2-3; 9 bases are a match to TRBD2. CDR3 length: 15 amino acids. Germline V gene lookup returns CDR1 LGHDT and CDR2 YNNKEL (reference sequence). V lost 6 bases and J lost 1; bases outside the gene matches: 5.

This clone occurred once. This chain uses TRBV27 with TRBJ2-7, with 8 bases lining up with TRBD2. The CDR3 contains 16 residues. J lost 4 bases, V lost 0 bases, and 8 bases had no gene match. Per germline, CDR1 MNHEY and CDR2 SMNVEV (reference sequence). CDR3 amino acids: CASSLSVHSGKYEQYF. For the CDR3, the DNA is TGTGCCAGCAGTTTATCAGTTCATAGCGGGAAGTACGAGCAGTACTTC.

The J gene is TRBJ2-7, the V gene TRBV3-1 (or the pseudogene TRBV3-2); 8 bases fit TRBD2. Trimming at V came to 0 bases and at J to 13 bases, leaving 5 bases not matched to a gene. Per the germline V gene, CDR1 is LGHDT and CDR2 is YNNKEL (reference sequence). This CDR3 has 12 residues. In DNA, the CDR3 is TGTGCCAGCAGCCAAGATGGCGGGGGGCAATACTTC. This encodes CASSQDGGGQYF.

This clone was observed once. The genes are TRBV12-3 or TRBV12-4 and TRBJ2-2; D not certain. The V end was cut by 2 bases, the J end by 7 bases, with 8 bases between. The CDR3 contains 13 residues. For the CDR3, the DNA is TGTGCCAGCAGTTTACGACGGAGCGGGGAGCTGTTTTTT. Encoded protein: CASSLRRSGELFF.

This clone was counted between two and nine times. V gene TRBV24-1 combines with J gene TRBJ2-3, with 7 bases that match TRBD2. With V trimmed by 4 bases and J by 4 bases, 16 bases remained unmatched. The CDR3 sequence is 18 residues long. CDR1 is KGHDR and CDR2 is SFDVKD in the germline V gene. Written as DNA, the CDR3 is TGTGCCACCAGTGACAAAAACAGAGCGGGAAGGGCGGCAGATACGCAGTATTTT. This sequence encodes CATSDKNRAGRAADTQYF.

V and J are TRBV3-1 (or the pseudogene TRBV3-2) and TRBJ1-2; no clear D. Trimming took 4 bases from V and 0 from J, leaving 12 bases between them. From germline, CDR1 is LGHDT and CDR2 YNNKEL (reference sequence). The CDR3 length is 15 residues. The CDR3 reads CASSPSRQANYGYTF. In DNA, the CDR3 is TGTGCCAGCAGCCCCTCCCGCCAGGCTAACTATGGCTACACCTTC.

V and J are TRBV6-2 or TRBV6-3 and TRBJ1-2; D gene uncertain. V was shortened by 1 base and J by 3 bases, with 15 bases between the two germline ends. CDR1 is MNHEY and CDR2 is SVGEGT in the germline V gene. This CDR3 contains 16 residues. The chain's CDR3 is CASSYWAETVYYGYTF. The CDR3 DNA is TGTGCCAGCAGTTACTGGGCAGAAACTGTCTACTATGGCTACACCTTC.

This clone has a single count. The genes are TRBV7-9 and TRBJ2-1, with 15 bases that match TRBD2. This CDR3 has 17 amino acids. CDR1 is SEHNR and CDR2 is FQNEAQ in the germline V gene (reference sequence). V dropped 4 bases and J dropped 10; count of bases not matched to a gene: 11. CDR3: CASSSGLAGGNYEEQFF. CDR3 sequence (DNA): TGTGCCAGCAGCTCAGGACTAGCGGGAGGGAACTATGAAGAGCAGTTCTTC.

The J gene is TRBJ1-4, the V gene TRBV3-1 (or the pseudogene TRBV3-2); unclear D gene. V lost 3 bases, J lost 4 bases, and 3 bases lay in between. The CDR3 runs 12 residues. Germline CDR1 is LGHDT and CDR2 is YNNKEL (reference sequence). CDR3 nucleotide sequence: TGTGCCAGCAGCCACAATAATGAAAAACTGTTTTTT. Translation gives CASSHNNEKLFF.